The 22 T cell receptor beta chains below were found in one sample sequenced in a study of human T cells and chemical hapten exposure. TCRdb reprocessed the RACE reads with MiXCR, giving one entry per CDR3 protein. This table holds a few hundred thousand distinct CDR3 sequences, about 6.3% found once. Time point of the sample: patch test 2, 6 weeks after DPC sensitization. The treatment was: therapeutic diphenylcyclopropenone sensitization with weekly scalp DPC. The input for sequencing was whole blood, taken in connection with sensitization to the hapten diphenylcyclopropenone (DPC). These receptor sequences come from a woman between 18 and 30 years old with alopecia areata. Some clones in this sample may be carry-over from other donors' samples.

The J gene is TRBJ2-7, the V gene TRBV27; TRBD1 matches at 8 bases. The CDR3 is made up of 13 amino acids. Germline V gene data show CDR1 as MNHEY and CDR2 as SMNVEV (reference sequence). J was trimmed by 6 bases and V by 0 bases; bases with no gene match: 1. The CDR3 loop is CASSLSRGREQYF. The DNA of the CDR3 is TGTGCCAGCAGTTTATCCAGGGGGCGCGAGCAGTACTTC.

The V gene is TRBV20-1, the J gene TRBJ2-2; no definite D call. The ends were cut back, 1 base at V and 4 bases at J, with 10 bases in the middle. The CDR3 spans 14 residues. Germline CDR1 reads DFQATT; CDR2 reads SNEGSKA (reference sequence). DNA of the CDR3: TGCAGTGCTAGAGTCCCCGCGGCCACCGGGGAGCTGTTTTTT. The encoded protein is CSARVPAATGELFF.

A note on this clonotype: This may stem from a read error, because a much larger clone lies one nucleotide away. The V call is TRBV12-3 or TRBV12-4, the J call TRBJ1-2; 7 bases map to TRBD1. V lost 6 bases, J lost 3 bases, and 4 bases stayed unmatched. This CDR3 is built from 13 residues. CDR3 protein: CASSSGQDYGYTF. CDR3 coding DNA: TGTGCCAGCAGCTCAGGACAGGACTATGGCTACACCTTC.

This clonotype appeared a few times. This sequence joins TRBV28 and TRBJ2-1; D possibly corresponds to TRBD1 (5 bases). The germline gives CDR1 MDHEN, CDR2 SYDVKM. The CDR3 has 13 amino acids. With 3 bases removed from V and 12 bases from J, the gap between germline ends came to 15 bases. The CDR3 is CASSFPRVKGQFF. In nucleotides, the CDR3 is TGTGCCAGCAGTTTTCCCAGGGTAAAAGGGCAGTTCTTC.

The chain couples TRBV12-3 or TRBV12-4 to TRBJ2-3, with 10 bases that match TRBD2. Losses at the gene ends were 6 bases for V and 5 bases for J; bases not matched to a gene: 8. CDR3 length: 15 amino acids. CDR3 nucleotides: TGTGCCAGCAGACTATATAGCGGGGGGCGAGATACGCAGTATTTT. The encoded protein is CASRLYSGGRDTQYF.

This clonotype was counted many times. V is TRBV10-2 and J is TRBJ1-1; 7 bases map to TRBD1. CDR1 and CDR2 (germline): WSHSY, SAAADI. Losses at the gene ends were 8 bases for V and 6 bases for J; bases not matched to a gene: 12. The length of the CDR3 is 14 residues. The CDR3 is CASLPRQGRAEAFF. The CDR3 nucleotides are TGCGCCAGCCTCCCTAGACAGGGTCGGGCTGAAGCTTTCTTT.

This clonotype was seen more than once but under ten times. The chain recombines TRBV18 with TRBJ2-1, with 15 nucleotides matching TRBD2. J gave up 9 bases and V 3 bases, and 9 bases lay outside the gene matches. CDR3 size: 17 residues. CDR1 KGHSH and CDR2 LQKENI come from the germline V gene. The CDR3 sequence: CASSPRRTSGGAGEQFF. CDR3 bases: TGTGCCAGCTCACCCCGTCGGACTAGCGGGGGGGCCGGTGAGCAGTTCTTC.

The chain is built from TRBV12-3 or TRBV12-4 and TRBJ1-2; the D gene is possibly TRBD1 (6 bases). Trimming cost V 4 bases and J 4 bases, with 13 bases left between them. The CDR3 runs to 14 residues. CDR3 DNA sequence: TGTGCCAGCAGTTCTACAGGGCGACCCTATGGCTACACCTTC. It translates to CASSSTGRPYGYTF.

About this clonotype: A much larger clonotype is one base distant, so this may be a read error. The J gene is TRBJ1-1, the V gene TRBV11-2; D may be TRBD1 (6 bases). The CDR3 contains 15 residues. CDR1 is SGHAT and CDR2 is FQNNGV in the germline V gene. CDR3 in amino acids: CAISGGASGNTEAFF. Written as DNA, the CDR3 is TGTGCCATCAGCGGGGGCGCGTCAGGGAACACTGAAGCTTTCTTT.

V usage is TRBV4-1 and J usage is TRBJ1-2; a weak D match, TRBD1 (6 bases). CDR3 length: 15 amino acids. The V end was cut by 3 bases, the J end by 4 bases, with 15 bases between. Germline CDR1 reads MGHRA; CDR2 reads YSYEKL. The CDR3 DNA follows: TGCGCCAGCAGCCAGACTGGGGGGCAGGGCTATGGCTACACCTTC. Translated: CASSQTGGQGYGYTF.

At least ten counts were recorded for this clonotype. The chain joins TRBV5-1 to TRBJ1-1; the D is unclear. Trimming shortened V by 1 base and J by 3 bases, and 10 bases separated the two germline ends. The germline CDR1 and CDR2 sequences are SGHRS and YFSETQ. The CDR3 runs 14 residues. In DNA, the CDR3 is TGCGCCAGCAGCTTGTACGGGCCGGACACTGAAGCTTTCTTT. It is translated as CASSLYGPDTEAFF.

The chain is built from TRBV12-5 and TRBJ1-5, with no clear D. The V gene lost 7 bases and the J gene lost 4 bases, with 8 bases spanning the gap. This CDR3 has 12 residues. Germline lookup yields CDR1 LGHNT and CDR2 FRNRAP. The CDR3 reads CASAPGNQPQHF. In DNA form, the CDR3 reads TGTGCTAGTGCCCCGGGAAATCAGCCCCAGCATTTT.

The V and J genes are TRBV3-1 and TRBJ1-2; TRBD1 aligns across 11 bases. Germline V gives CDR1 LGHDT, CDR2 YNNKEL (reference sequence). The junction had 11 bases not matched to a gene; V was cut back by 3 bases and J by 8 bases. This CDR3 region has 16 residues. The CDR3: CASSQSIGQGARGYTF. The DNA for the CDR3 is TGTGCCAGCAGCCAGAGTATAGGACAGGGGGCTAGAGGCTACACCTTC.

The chain employs TRBV7-6 and TRBJ1-3; D possibly corresponds to TRBD1 (6 bases). Trimming pared 5 bases from V and 4 bases from J, leaving 12 bases between. CDR1 and CDR2 from the germline V gene are SGHVS and FNYEAQ. The CDR3 spans 14 residues. The CDR3 DNA reads as TGTGCCAGCAGCAGCGGACAGCCCGGAAACACCATATATTTT. Translation gives CASSSGQPGNTIYF.

V is TRBV27 and J is TRBJ2-1, with TRBD1 identical over 9 bases. Germline V gene data show CDR1 as MNHEY and CDR2 as SMNVEV (reference sequence). Germline trimming cut 9 bases from V and 5 bases from J; bases unmatched to any gene: 8. The CDR3 has 14 amino acids. CDR3 coding DNA: TGTGCCAGTCTAGGGACAGGGTACCACAATGAGCAGTTCTTC. Translated, it gives CASLGTGYHNEQFF.

This clonotype has a count of ten or more. V is TRBV29-1 and J is TRBJ1-5; D may be TRBD1 (6 bases). There are 14 residues in the CDR3. Germline loops: CDR1 SQVTM, CDR2 ANQGSEA. V lost 6 bases and J 6 bases, leaving 18 bases between the germline ends. The CDR3 protein is CSVALGGGAQPQHF. Here the CDR3 DNA reads TGCAGCGTCGCCTTGGGGGGCGGGGCTCAGCCCCAGCATTTT.

By sample fraction, this clonotype is large. The chain recombines TRBV4-3 with TRBJ1-3; D unresolved. CDR1 and CDR2 (germline): LGHNA, YSLEER. The CDR3 spans 16 residues. Trimming took 0 bases from V and 0 from J, leaving 9 bases between them. CDR3 sequence: CASSQDAGSSGNTIYF. The CDR3 DNA is TGCGCCAGCAGCCAAGACGCCGGAAGCTCTGGAAACACCATATATTTT.

This clonotype came up many times. The chain is built from TRBV20-1 and TRBJ1-3, with a possible D match to TRBD1 (5 bases). V was cut by 6 bases and J by 3 bases, with 12 bases left in between. The CDR3 consists of 13 residues. Germline CDR1 DFQATT, CDR2 SNEGSKA (reference sequence). CDR3 nucleotides: TGCAGTGCACAAAGGGGTGGTGGAAACACCATATATTTT. This sequence encodes CSAQRGGGNTIYF.

This clonotype was counted only a few times. The chain combines TRBV5-4 with TRBJ2-3; D is ambiguous. Germline lookup yields CDR1 SGHNT and CDR2 YYREEE (reference sequence). The V gene lost 0 bases and the J gene lost 3 bases, with 20 bases spanning the gap. CDR3 length: 18 amino acids. CDR3 sequence: CASSLAVRDVTGTDTQYF. Here the CDR3 DNA reads TGTGCCAGCAGCTTGGCCGTTCGAGACGTGACTGGGACAGATACGCAGTATTTT.

This clonotype was counted only a few times. This chain connects TRBV6-6 to TRBJ2-3, with TRBD1 identical over 9 bases. CDR3 size: 14 residues. Germline V gene data show CDR1 as MNHNY and CDR2 as SVGAGI (reference sequence). Trimming took 6 bases from V and 3 from J; bases not matched to a gene: 4. CDR3 DNA: TGTGCCAGCAGCGGGACAGGGTTAACAGATACGCAGTATTTT. Amino acid sequence: CASSGTGLTDTQYF.

The gene calls are TRBV20-1 and TRBJ2-3; 10 nucleotides line up with TRBD2. The length of the CDR3 is 15 residues. Germline assignment: CDR1 DFQATT and CDR2 SNEGSKA (reference sequence). V lost 3 bases and J lost 6; bases outside the gene matches: 9. The CDR3 DNA reads TGCAGTGCTAGTACGGAGCGGGGGGGCGCCGATACGCAGTATTTT. Residues: CSASTERGGADTQYF.

The chain uses TRBV6-2 or TRBV6-3 and TRBJ1-1; D may be TRBD1 (5 bases). There are 14 residues in the CDR3. The germline V and J ends were trimmed by 7 bases and 3 bases, with 15 bases remaining between them. Germline assignment: CDR1 MNHEY and CDR2 SVGEGT. The CDR3 sequence is CASTTQGAHTEAFF. In nucleotides, the CDR3 is TGTGCCAGCACTACCCAGGGAGCGCACACTGAAGCTTTCTTT.